The clone carrying this TCR beta chain was detected a few times. Its antigen is currently unknown. This record comes from a study of cytomegalovirus exposure and HLA in healthy donors. General study points: Evidence from a later analysis indicated that most CMV-associated TCR beta chains looked HLA-restricted.

60 Vbeta and 13 Jbeta primers were used in PCR. The data were produced by immunoSEQ multiplex PCR, yet TCRdb's version contains in-frame clones alone and is incomplete. The sample lists 150,000 to 200,000 clones; approximately 70% were seen once. Sequencing used PBMCs. The receptor's source is a woman aged 18-30 years in good health and CMV-seropositive.

The CDR3, as DNA: TGTGCCAGCAGCTGGGGGACAGGGCGGAACACTGAAGCTTTCTTT. It yields the protein CASSWGTGRNTEAFF. This rearrangement joins TRBV5-4 to TRBJ1-1, with TRBD1 identical over 9 bases. Germline CDR1 SGHNT, CDR2 YYREEE (reference sequence). This CDR3 contains 15 residues. Trimming took 3 bases from V and 1 from J; bases not matched to a gene: 4.